This passage covers 14 T cell receptor beta chains from one sample sequenced in a study of blood T cell repertoires in COVID-19. Profiled with immunoSEQ multiplex PCR; TCRdb holds only in-frame clones, not every one. The repertoire has some 82,000 clones, 81% of them found once; the top ten carry around 43%. The sequenced sample consisted of peripheral blood. These TCRs come from a man of 80 years or more with acute or convalescent COVID-19.

Worth noting for this clone: The sample carries other DNA sequences with the same CDR3. V gene TRBV7-9 combines with J gene TRBJ1-1; 7 bases are a match to TRBD1. CDR3 length: 13 amino acids. V was pared by 2 bases and J by 3 bases, with 0 bases of the junction left unmatched. From germline, CDR1 is SEHNR and CDR2 FQNEAQ (reference sequence). In nucleotides, the CDR3 is TGTGCCAGCAGCTTAACAGGGGACACTGAAGCTTTCTTT. It translates to CASSLTGDTEAFF. Supplemented by reference TRBV7-9 and TRBJ1-1, the full variable domain reads DTGVSQNPRHKITKRGQNVTFRCDPISEHNRLYWYRQTLGQGPEFLTYFQNEAQLEKSRLLSDRFSAERPKGSFSTLEIQRTEQGDSAMYLCASSLTGDTEAFFGQGTRLTVV.

This chain links TRBV30 with TRBJ1-2; no clear D. V shed 3 bases and J shed 8 bases, with 22 bases lying between them. This CDR3 comprises 15 residues. In germline, CDR1 is GTSNPN, CDR2 SVGIG (reference sequence). DNA for the CDR3: TGTGCCTGGAGGGGAGTCAATATAAACTATGGCGGCTACACCTTC. This sequence encodes CAWRGVNINYGGYTF.

CDR3 nucleotide sequence: TGTGCCTGGGACAGGGGGCCTACCTATGGCTACACCTTC. Its translation is CAWDRGPTYGYTF. V usage is TRBV30 and J usage is TRBJ1-2; the match to TRBD1 covers 10 bases. J gave up 4 bases and V 5 bases, and 4 bases lay outside the gene matches. Looked up from germline, CDR1 is GTSNPN and CDR2 is SVGIG (reference sequence). CDR3 length: 13 amino acids.

J is TRBJ2-1 and V is TRBV4-2; the match to TRBD2 covers 13 bases. CDR3 length: 15 residues. Germline V gives CDR1 LGHNA, CDR2 YNFKEQ. Trimming at V came to 5 bases and at J to 8 bases, leaving 6 bases not matched to a gene. CDR3: CASSYGLAGEYEQFF. Here the CDR3 DNA reads TGTGCCAGCAGCTACGGACTAGCGGGAGAGTATGAGCAGTTCTTC.

This clone appeared a single time. This rearrangement joins TRBV27 to TRBJ1-1; 10 nucleotides align to TRBD1. From germline, CDR1 is MNHEY and CDR2 SMNVEV (reference sequence). V lost 6 bases and J lost 4; bases outside the gene matches: 8. The CDR3 has 15 residues. The CDR3 region is CASRPAGTGVTEAFF. DNA of the CDR3: TGTGCCAGCAGACCCGCCGGGACAGGGGTCACTGAAGCTTTCTTT.

The V and J genes are TRBV19 and TRBJ2-2; 13 bases fit TRBD2. This CDR3 is built from 20 residues. Unmatched junction bases numbered 14, after V lost 5 bases and J lost 2 bases. CDR1 and CDR2 from the germline V gene are LNHDA and SQIVND (reference sequence). This CDR3 is CASSPRPLLAGGHNTGELFF. DNA of the CDR3: TGTGCCAGTAGTCCCCGACCGTTACTAGCGGGAGGGCACAACACCGGGGAGCTGTTTTTT.

The chain is built from TRBV7-2 and TRBJ1-1; 10 bases align to TRBD1. Germline loops: CDR1 SGHTA, CDR2 FQGNSA. The CDR3 contains 15 residues. The V and J ends lost 1 base and 6 bases, in that order; junction bases with no gene match: 5. CDR3 sequence: CASSLVTGQGSEAFF. The CDR3 nucleotides read TGTGCCAGCAGCTTAGTTACGGGACAGGGGTCTGAAGCTTTCTTT. Drawing the rest from reference TRBV7-2 and TRBJ1-1, the complete variable domain is GAGVSQSPSNKVTEKGKDVELRCDPISGHTALYWYRQSLGQGLEFLIYFQGNSAPDKSGLPSDRFSAERTGGSVSTLTIQRTQQEDSAVYLCASSLVTGQGSEAFFGQGTRLTVV.

The CDR3 DNA reads TGTGCCAGCAGCCCCGGACTAGCGCGAACCGGGGAGCTGTTTTTT. As protein: CASSPGLARTGELFF. The chain uses TRBV7-3 and TRBJ2-2, with TRBD2 matching over 9 bases. Germline assignment: CDR1 SGHTA and CDR2 FQGTGA. CDR3 size: 15 residues. With V trimmed by 5 bases and J by 5 bases, 6 bases remained unmatched.

CDR3 in DNA: TGTGCCAGCATTACGACAGGGGGCAATCAGCCCCAGCATTTT. This gives the protein CASITTGGNQPQHF. This chain links TRBV6-5 with TRBJ1-5; 8 bases agree with TRBD1. Germline-derived CDR1 and CDR2 are MNHEY and SVGAGI. The trim removed 7 bases at V and 2 bases at J, leaving 4 bases unmatched. This CDR3 is 14 amino acids long.

The chain couples TRBV11-2 to TRBJ1-1; D call uncertain. Trimming removed 5 bases at V and 1 base at J, with 8 bases between. The CDR3 has 13 amino acids. Germline assignment: CDR1 SGHAT and CDR2 FQNNGV. CDR3 DNA: TGTGCCAGCAGCCATACAGAGAACACTGAAGCTTTCTTT. Its protein is CASSHTENTEAFF.

The rearrangement joins TRBV27 to TRBJ1-1, with D unresolved. From germline, CDR1 is MNHEY and CDR2 SMNVEV (reference sequence). The V end lost 6 bases, the J end lost 4 bases, and 12 bases lay between the germline ends. CDR3 length equals 13 residues. The CDR3 DNA sequence: TGTGCCAGCAGGTTGTCGGGTTCCACTGAAGCTTTCTTT. Protein product: CASRLSGSTEAFF.

The V call is TRBV7-6, the J call TRBJ2-5, with TRBD1 as a possible D gene (5 bases). Between the trimmed V and J ends, which lost 1 base and 0 bases, there was a span of 9 bases. The CDR3 extends over 15 amino acids. Germline V lookup: CDR1 SGHVS, CDR2 FNYEAQ. The CDR3 nucleotides read TGTGCCAGCAGCTTAGAAGGGGTGAACCAAGAGACCCAGTACTTC. It is translated as CASSLEGVNQETQYF.

In its sample, this clone was seen a few times. The chain uses TRBV19 and TRBJ1-1; the D gene is possibly TRBD1 (6 bases). Trimming pared 9 bases from V and 2 bases from J, leaving 13 bases between. CDR3 length: 13 amino acids. CDR1 and CDR2 (germline): LNHDA, SQIVND (reference sequence). The CDR3 is CASGGQINTEAFF. The CDR3 bases are TGTGCCAGCGGCGGACAGATCAACACTGAAGCTTTCTTT. Complete variable domain (other parts from reference TRBV19 and TRBJ1-1): DGGITQSPKYLFRKEGQNVTLSCEQNLNHDAMYWYRQDPGQGLRLIYYSQIVNDFQKGDIAEGYSVSREKKESFPLTVTSAQKNPTAFYLCASGGQINTEAFFGQGTRLTVV.

Only one count was recorded for this clone. This rearrangement joins TRBV29-1 to TRBJ2-7, with TRBD1 identical over 9 bases. J was trimmed by 0 bases and V by 5 bases; bases with no gene match: 5. Per germline, CDR1 SQVTM and CDR2 ANQGSEA. The CDR3 totals 14 residues. The chain's CDR3 is CSVLGTGSSYEQYF. The CDR3 nucleotides read TGCAGCGTTTTGGGGACAGGGAGCTCCTACGAGCAGTACTTC.